This T cell receptor beta chain was captured by sequencing in a study of OX40 agonist ivuxolimab in advanced cancers. Study-level findings and limits: Antigen specificity remained undetermined for the expanded peripheral T cells.

In germline, CDR1 is SGHAT, CDR2 FQNNGV. V shed 2 bases and J 8 bases; nucleotides not matched to a gene: 8. The CDR3 sequence is 14 residues long. The cohort excluded patients with autoimmune disease history or systemic immunosuppression. The table came from immunoSEQ multiplex PCR; TCRdb's copy has only in-frame clones and leaves some out. Found here are about 81,000 clones, approximately 85% of them singletons; the top ten hold 0.2% to 0.25%. Turning to this clone: No antigen is known for it.

The chain uses TRBV11-2 and TRBJ1-2; 7 bases match TRBD1. The specimen was CD4+ or CD8+ T cells sorted from blood, collected in a trial of the OX40 agonist ivuxolimab. The sequence came from an adult with an advanced solid tumor such as melanoma, head and neck, liver or kidney cancer. CDR3 amino acids: CASSLTTGEWGYTF. In nucleotides, the CDR3 is TGTGCCAGCAGCTTAACAACAGGGGAATGGGGCTACACCTTC.